These T cell receptor beta chains were read from a single sample in a study of cytomegalovirus exposure and HLA in healthy donors. Sequenced by immunoSEQ multiplex PCR; TCRdb stores in-frame clones only, minus some. The sample has fewer than 250,000 clones, around 86% seen once; the top ten hold 1.5% to 2%. Sample: PBMCs. These receptor sequences come from a young woman in good health and CMV-seropositive. CDR3s include the opening cysteine and the closing phenylalanine or tryptophan. The order of the fields is D gene, V gene, J gene, CDR3 protein. D genes are given only for firm matches.

-	TRBV30	TRBJ2-4	CAWRRQSLNIQYF
TRBD1	TRBV6-1	TRBJ2-1	CASRRDRGLNEQFF
-	TRBV6-1	TRBJ2-3	CASSGLGWGTDTQYF
TRBD1	TRBV9	TRBJ2-7	CASSARDSPYEQYF
TRBD1	TRBV18	TRBJ1-1	CASSEGGETTEAFF
TRBD2	TRBV7-8	TRBJ2-4	CASSQGGGKNIQYF
-	TRBV11-2	TRBJ2-2	CASSLGLAGELFF
TRBD1	TRBV4-1	TRBJ2-1	CASSPGTAKDNEQFF
TRBD2	TRBV15	TRBJ2-3	CATSLSSGNPDTQYF
TRBD2	TRBV29-1	TRBJ2-1	CSVELAVHSYNEQFF
TRBD2	TRBV5-1	TRBJ2-7	CASSSLGLGGYEQYF
-	TRBV7-6	TRBJ2-7	CASSTIRGARRDSYEQYF
-	TRBV10-1	TRBJ2-7	CASSLSGSGHSYEQYF
-	TRBV6-1	TRBJ2-7	CASSETYEQYF
-	TRBV5-1	TRBJ2-5	CASSSVRGETQYF